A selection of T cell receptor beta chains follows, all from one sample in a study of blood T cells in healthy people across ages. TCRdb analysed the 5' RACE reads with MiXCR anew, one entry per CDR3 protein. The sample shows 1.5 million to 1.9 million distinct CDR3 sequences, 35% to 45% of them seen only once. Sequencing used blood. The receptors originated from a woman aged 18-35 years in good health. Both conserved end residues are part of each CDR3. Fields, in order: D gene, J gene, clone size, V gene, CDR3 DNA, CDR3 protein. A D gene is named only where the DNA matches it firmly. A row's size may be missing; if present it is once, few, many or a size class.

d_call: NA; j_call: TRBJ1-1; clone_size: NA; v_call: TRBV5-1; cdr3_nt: TGCGCCAGCAACACACAGGCGGCCGGCACTGAAGCTTTCTTT; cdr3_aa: CASNTQAAGTEAFF
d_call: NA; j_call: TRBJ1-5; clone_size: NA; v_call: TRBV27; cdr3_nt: TGTGCCGGCGGAGCTGCAGGGGCGCTAGGCAATCAGCCCCAGCATTTT; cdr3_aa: CAGGAAGALGNQPQHF
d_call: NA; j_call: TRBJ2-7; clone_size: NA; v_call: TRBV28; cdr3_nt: TGTGCCAGCAGTCCAGAGGGGGGACTTTACTCCTACGAGCAGTACTTC; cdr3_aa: CASSPEGGLYSYEQYF
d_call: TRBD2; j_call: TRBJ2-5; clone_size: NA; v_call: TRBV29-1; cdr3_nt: TGCAGCGTCCCGTTGCGGGGGAGAAGCCAAGAGACCCAGTACTTC; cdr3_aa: CSVPLRGRSQETQYF
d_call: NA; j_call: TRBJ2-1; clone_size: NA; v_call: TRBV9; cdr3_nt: TGTGCCAGCAGCCACCCGGGACAGGCCGTGGGAGGGACCTACAATGAGCAGTTCTTC; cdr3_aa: CASSHPGQAVGGTYNEQFF
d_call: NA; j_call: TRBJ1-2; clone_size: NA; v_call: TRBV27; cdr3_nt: TGTGCCAGCAGTTTAGAGGGGCGGGGTGGCTACACCTTC; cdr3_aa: CASSLEGRGGYTF
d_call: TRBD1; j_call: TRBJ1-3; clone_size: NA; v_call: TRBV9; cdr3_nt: TGTGCCAGCAGCAAAAGGGAGGGGGCGATTCCAGGAAACACCATATATTTT; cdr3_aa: CASSKREGAIPGNTIYF
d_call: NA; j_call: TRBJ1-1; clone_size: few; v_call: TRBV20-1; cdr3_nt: TGCAGTGCTAGACCCACAGGAGGGATTGAAGCTTTCTTT; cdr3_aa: CSARPTGGIEAFF
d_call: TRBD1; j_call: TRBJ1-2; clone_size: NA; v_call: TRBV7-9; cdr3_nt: TGTGCCAGCAGCTTAGCTCTATGGGACAGCTATGGCTACACCTTC; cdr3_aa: CASSLALWDSYGYTF
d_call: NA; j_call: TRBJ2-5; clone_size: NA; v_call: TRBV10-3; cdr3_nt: TGTGCCACCGGTAGGGACCTACAAGAGACCCAGTACTTC; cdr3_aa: CATGRDLQETQYF
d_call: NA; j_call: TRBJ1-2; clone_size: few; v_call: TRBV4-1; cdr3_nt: NA; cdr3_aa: CVSSQTVGSYGCTF
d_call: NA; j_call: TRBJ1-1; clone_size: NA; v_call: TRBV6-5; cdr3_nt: TGTGCCAGCAGTAGACAAAACCAGAACACTGAAGCTTTCTTT; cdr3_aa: CASSRQNQNTEAFF
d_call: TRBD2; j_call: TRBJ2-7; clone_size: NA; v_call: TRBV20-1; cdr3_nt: TGCAGTGCTAGAAAGTCTAGCGGTCCCTACGAGCAGTACTTC; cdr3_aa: CSARKSSGPYEQYF
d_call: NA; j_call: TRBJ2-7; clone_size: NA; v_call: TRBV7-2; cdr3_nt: TGTGCCAGCAGCCCTCCCCCCTTAAGCTACAATGAGCAGTACTTC; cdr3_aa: CASSPPPLSYNEQYF
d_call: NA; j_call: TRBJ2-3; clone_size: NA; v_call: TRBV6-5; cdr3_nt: TGTGCCAGCAGTTACCATTTCCCAGCGCCTAGCACAGATACGCAGTATTTT; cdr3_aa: CASSYHFPAPSTDTQYF
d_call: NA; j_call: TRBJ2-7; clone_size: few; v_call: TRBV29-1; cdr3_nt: TGCAGCGTTCTCCGGGACTGGGACTCCTACGAGCAGTACTTC; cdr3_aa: CSVLRDWDSYEQYF
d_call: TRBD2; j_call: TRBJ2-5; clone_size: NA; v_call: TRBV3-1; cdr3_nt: TGTGCCAGCAGCCAAGTGGATGCGGGACTAGCGGGAGAGGGGAGAAAGACCCAGTACTTC; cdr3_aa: CASSQVDAGLAGEGRKTQYF
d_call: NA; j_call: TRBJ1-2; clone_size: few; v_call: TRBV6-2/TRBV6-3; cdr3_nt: TGTGCCAGCACCCGAGGACAACCCTATGGCTACACCTTC; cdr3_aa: CASTRGQPYGYTF
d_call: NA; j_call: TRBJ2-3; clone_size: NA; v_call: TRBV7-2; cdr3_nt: TGTGCCAGCAGCTTTCGGGGCCCTCTCTGGGGCACAGATACGCAGTATTTT; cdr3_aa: CASSFRGPLWGTDTQYF